Shown below are 8 T cell receptor beta chains from a single sample sequenced in a study of T cell repertoires in cytomegalovirus infection. These receptors lack a known antigen. TCRdb re-called the reads with MiXCR, one entry per CDR3 protein. Found here are 750,000 to 900,000 distinct CDR3 sequences, 25% to 35% of them singletons; the top ten hold under 15%. Material: cultured CD8+ T cells from PBMCs, obtained from culture after CMV antigen stimulation. Receptor source: a human donor in good health (CMV status not recorded). Some clones in this sample may be carry-over from other donors' samples.

The V call is TRBV29-1, the J call TRBJ2-1; D is perhaps TRBD1 (5 bases). Trimming took 3 bases from V and 5 from J, leaving 11 bases between them. The V gene's germline CDR1 is SQVTM and CDR2 ANQGSEA. The CDR3 runs to 13 residues. In nucleotides, the CDR3 is TGCAGCGTTGATGAGGACAACAACAATGAGCAGTTCTTC. Translated: CSVDEDNNNEQFF.

The chain has TRBV7-6 and TRBJ2-1; D remains ambiguous. The CDR3 totals 16 residues. Between the trimmed V and J ends, which lost 1 base and 8 bases, there was a span of 18 bases. Per germline, CDR1 SGHVS and CDR2 FNYEAQ. Written as DNA, the CDR3 is TGTGCCAGCAGCTTAGTTTCGGACGGCATTGGGCATGAGCAGTTCTTC. It encodes CASSLVSDGIGHEQFF.

This clonotype occurred many times. This chain joins TRBV7-2 and TRBJ1-2; D is unclear. This CDR3 region has 13 residues. V lost 7 bases to trimming and J lost 7 bases, with 16 bases between them. Germline values: CDR1 SGHTA, CDR2 FQGNSA. CDR3 sequence reads: CASNEPAGGGYTF. The CDR3 DNA reads TGTGCCAGCAACGAACCGGCCGGTGGTGGCTACACCTTC. The entire variable domain, with the rest obtained from reference TRBV7-2 and TRBJ1-2, is as follows: GAGVSQSPSNKVTEKGKDVELRCDPISGHTALYWYRQSLGQGLEFLIYFQGNSAPDKSGLPSDRFSAERTGGSVSTLTIQRTQQEDSAVYLCASNEPAGGGYTFGSGTRLTVV.

The rearrangement uses TRBV9 and TRBJ1-5; 9 bases agree with TRBD1. The junction had 5 bases not matched to a gene; V was cut back by 3 bases and J by 7 bases. The CDR3 length is 14 residues. Germline assignment: CDR1 SGDLS and CDR2 YYNGEE. Here the CDR3 DNA reads TGTGCCAGCAGCGCCGGGACAGGGAGACAGCCCCAGCATTTT. It translates to CASSAGTGRQPQHF.

This chain connects TRBV7-6 to TRBJ2-2; TRBD1 matches 8 bases. J was trimmed by 2 bases and V by 5 bases; bases with no gene match: 4. The germline V gene has CDR1 SGHVS and CDR2 FNYEAQ. The CDR3 spans 15 residues. The CDR3 reads CASSTDRANTGELFF. The CDR3 nucleotides are TGTGCCAGCAGCACGGACAGGGCTAACACCGGGGAGCTGTTTTTT.

The genes are TRBV13 and TRBJ2-1; the D is unclear. Per germline, CDR1 PRHDT and CDR2 FYEKMQ (reference sequence). Trimming stripped 2 bases from V and 0 bases from J, with 11 bases between. The length of the CDR3 is 16 residues. The CDR3 here is CASSLLLRTSYNEQFF. DNA of the CDR3: TGTGCCAGCAGCTTACTACTGCGCACCTCCTACAATGAGCAGTTCTTC.

The chain is built from TRBV6-6 and TRBJ2-7, with D possibly TRBD1 on 6 matching bases. V lost 2 bases and J 2 bases, leaving 10 bases between the germline ends. Germline V lookup: CDR1 MNHNY, CDR2 SVGAGI (reference sequence). This CDR3 spans 14 amino acids. The CDR3 protein is CASSYDGQTYEQYV. The CDR3 coding sequence is TGTGCCAGCAGTTACGACGGACAGACCTACGAGCAGTACGTC.

The gene calls are TRBV7-9 and TRBJ2-7; 7 bases line up with TRBD1. CDR3 length: 16 amino acids. The V and J ends lost 2 bases and 2 bases, in that order; junction bases with no gene match: 9. The V gene's germline CDR1 is SEHNR and CDR2 FQNEAQ (reference sequence). In DNA form, the CDR3 reads TGTGCCAGCAGCTTAAGTCATCGGACAGGAGCCTACGAGCAGTACTTC. This codes for CASSLSHRTGAYEQYF. The variable domain in full, completed from reference TRBV7-9 and TRBJ2-7, reads DTGVSQNPRHKITKRGQNVTFRCDPISEHNRLYWYRQTLGQGPEFLTYFQNEAQLEKSRLLSDRFSAERPKGSFSTLEIQRTEQGDSAMYLCASSLSHRTGAYEQYFGPGTRLTVT.